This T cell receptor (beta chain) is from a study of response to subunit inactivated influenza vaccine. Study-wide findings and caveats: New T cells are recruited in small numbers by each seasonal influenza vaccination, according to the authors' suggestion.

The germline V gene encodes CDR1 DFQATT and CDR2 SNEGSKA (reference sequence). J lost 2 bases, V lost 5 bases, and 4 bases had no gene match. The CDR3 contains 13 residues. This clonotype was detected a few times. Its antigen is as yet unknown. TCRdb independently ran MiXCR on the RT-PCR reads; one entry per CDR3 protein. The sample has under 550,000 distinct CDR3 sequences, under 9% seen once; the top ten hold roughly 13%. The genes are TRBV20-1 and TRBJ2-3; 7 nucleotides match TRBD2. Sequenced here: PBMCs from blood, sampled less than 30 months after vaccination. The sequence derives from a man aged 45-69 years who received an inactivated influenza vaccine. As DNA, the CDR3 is TGCAGTGCTCCCCGGGGGGTCACAGATACGCAGTATTTT. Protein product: CSAPRGVTDTQYF.